Below are 20 T cell receptor beta chains sequenced from a single sample in a study of regulatory T cells in long-lasting Graves disease. Combining iRepertoire HTBI primers with Arm-PCR of CDR3 regions, the authors built TCR beta libraries. One entry per CDR3 protein results from TCRdb running MiXCR on the multiplex PCR reads. The sample has about 470,000 distinct CDR3 sequences; just under 15% are singletons. Time point meaning: newly diagnosed GD, antithyroid drugs for less than 3 months. PBMC-derived RNA was used for the TCR library. In addition, the sample was reused for a study of T cells in Graves' hyperthyroidism and ophthalmopathy.

Here the sequenced sample was peripheral blood mononuclear cells (PBMCs), taken at new diagnosis, from a patient treated with antithyroid drugs. All receptors come from a woman in her 30s with Graves disease.

The V call is TRBV12-3 or TRBV12-4, the J call TRBJ2-1; weak D call: TRBD2 (6 bases). The CDR3 has 16 residues. The V end lost 3 bases, the J end lost 5 bases, and 17 bases lay between the germline ends. Here the CDR3 DNA reads TGTGCCAGCAGTTTTGAGACTAGTTCCCAAGACAATGAGCAGTTCTTC. Encoded protein: CASSFETSSQDNEQFF.

Comments on this clonotype: A much bigger clone sits one base away, suggesting this may be a read error. This chain joins TRBV27 and TRBJ2-1; no reliable D call. The CDR3 has 15 amino acids. Germline CDR1 and CDR2: MNHEY and SMNVEV (reference sequence). The CDR3 is CANSLAPSSYNEQFF. The DNA of the CDR3 is TGTGCCAACAGTTTGGCCCCGAGCTCCTACAATGAGCAGTTCTTC.

This clonotype was counted at least ten times. The CDR3 region is CASRPSVYEQYF. CDR3 DNA sequence: TGTGCCAGCAGGCCTAGCGTCTACGAGCAGTACTTC. The chain combines TRBV2 with TRBJ2-7; D is perhaps TRBD2 (6 bases). The CDR3 is 12 residues long. Germline CDR1 reads SNHLY; CDR2 reads FYNNEI. V was pared by 6 bases and J by 3 bases, with 9 bases between.

The chain combines TRBV30 with TRBJ2-3, with D perhaps matching TRBD2 (6 bases). Germline CDR1 is GTSNPN and CDR2 is SVGIG (reference sequence). This CDR3 comprises 15 residues. The germline V and J ends were trimmed by 5 bases and 4 bases, with 19 bases remaining between them. CDR3 DNA sequence: TGTGCCTGGGACGGGGAACGGGAGTCCGCAGATACGCAGTATTTT. It translates to CAWDGERESADTQYF.

This clonotype has at least ten counts. The V gene is TRBV27, the J gene TRBJ1-5; 9 nucleotides agree with TRBD1. Germline V gives CDR1 MNHEY, CDR2 SMNVEV (reference sequence). The CDR3 length is 15 residues. V lost 2 bases and J lost 7; bases outside the gene matches: 6. The CDR3 loop is CASSLVVDRGQPQHF. The CDR3 DNA reads TGTGCCAGCAGTTTAGTGGTGGACAGGGGCCAGCCCCAGCATTTT.

This clonotype was counted only a few times. The V call is TRBV10-1, the J call TRBJ2-1; TRBD1 matches at 9 bases. This CDR3 spans 14 amino acids. In germline, CDR1 is WNHNN, CDR2 SYGVQD (reference sequence). V gave up 8 bases and J gave up 3 bases; unmatched junction bases: 5. CDR3 loop: CASSGTGSYNEQFF. DNA for the CDR3: TGCGCCAGCTCCGGGACAGGGAGCTACAATGAGCAGTTCTTC.

The table lists this clonotype with a few counts. J is TRBJ2-1 and V is TRBV3-1; 9 nucleotides line up with TRBD2. The V segment lost 3 bases and the J segment 5 bases; nucleotides outside the gene matches: 8. Germline V lookup: CDR1 LGHDT, CDR2 YNNKEL (reference sequence). This CDR3 is 16 amino acids long. The CDR3 DNA is TGTGCCAGCAGCCATGCTGGACTAGCGTGGAACAATGAGCAGTTCTTC. It specifies CASSHAGLAWNNEQFF.

At least ten counts were recorded for this clonotype. J is TRBJ2-3 and V is TRBV2, with TRBD2 identical over 7 bases. The length of the CDR3 is 14 residues. V lost 3 bases, J lost 4 bases, and 4 bases stayed unmatched. The germline gives CDR1 SNHLY, CDR2 FYNNEI. CDR3 amino acids: CASSEGGSADTQYF. CDR3 in DNA: TGTGCCAGCAGTGAGGGCGGGAGCGCAGATACGCAGTATTTT. The entire variable domain, with the rest obtained from reference TRBV2 and TRBJ2-3, is as follows: EPEVTQTPSHQVTQMGQEVILRCVPISNHLYFYWYRQILGQKVEFLVSFYNNEISEKSEIFDDQFSVERPDGSNFTLKIRSTKLEDSAMYFCASSEGGSADTQYFGPGTRLTVL.

A few counts support this clonotype. Here the CDR3 reads CSASGREFYEQYF. The CDR3 DNA reads as TGCAGTGCTAGCGGGAGGGAATTCTACGAGCAGTACTTC. The chain employs TRBV20-1 and TRBJ2-7, with 8 bases identical to TRBD2. The germline CDR1 and CDR2 sequences are DFQATT and SNEGSKA (reference sequence). The CDR3 totals 13 residues. Trimming took 3 bases from V and 3 from J; bases not matched to a gene: 4.

This clonotype was counted at least ten times. The chain has TRBV20-1 and TRBJ2-5; D call uncertain. This CDR3 is built from 15 residues. Germline lookup yields CDR1 DFQATT and CDR2 SNEGSKA (reference sequence). The V end lost 1 base, the J end lost 1 base, and 13 bases lay between the germline ends. The chain's CDR3 is CSARGARTAQETQYF. The CDR3 nucleotides are TGCAGTGCTAGAGGGGCCCGGACGGCCCAAGAGACCCAGTACTTC.

About this clonotype itself: A much larger clone differs from this one at a single base, so this may be a read error. The V call is TRBV20-1, the J call TRBJ1-1; 9 positions agree with TRBD1. Trimming removed 2 bases from V and 1 base from J; junction bases left unmatched: 8. Germline CDR1 DFQATT, CDR2 SNEGSKA (reference sequence). The CDR3 covers 16 residues. The CDR3 here is CSARCRGGQGNTEAFF. CDR3 DNA: TGCAGTGCTAGATGCCGAGGGGGACAGGGGAACACTGAAGCTTTCTTT.

A few counts support this clonotype. The germline gene is not matched at one end of the junction; a read error may be the cause. CDR3 protein: CATSDFLGSIF. In DNA, the CDR3 is TGTGCCACCAGTGATTTTCTGGGGAGTATTTTT. The chain has TRBV24-1 and TRBJ1-5; D is unresolved. Germline V CDR1 and CDR2: KGHDR, SFDVKD. The CDR3 is made up of 11 amino acids.

This clonotype showed up many times. The rearrangement uses TRBV11-3 and TRBJ2-3; D call uncertain. The CDR3 contains 14 residues. The V end was cut by 8 bases, the J end by 0 bases, with 12 bases between. Germline V gene sequence: CDR1 SGHNT, CDR2 YENEEA. The CDR3 region has the DNA TGTGCCAGCTCGAAACCGTCTAGCACAGATACGCAGTATTTT. This gives the protein CASSKPSSTDTQYF.

In its sample, this clonotype was seen many times. The chain recombines TRBV12-3 or TRBV12-4 with TRBJ2-1, with D hard to call. This CDR3 has 12 amino acids. Trimming cost V 1 base and J 8 bases, with 6 bases left between them. The DNA for the CDR3 is TGTGCCAGCAGTTTAGTAGCCCATGAGCAGTTCTTC. This encodes CASSLVAHEQFF.

This clonotype was recorded many times. The rearrangement joins TRBV12-3 or TRBV12-4 to TRBJ2-7; 10 bases are shared with TRBD2. This CDR3 is built from 15 residues. With V trimmed by 6 bases and J by 0 bases, 5 bases remained unmatched. CDR3 sequence reads: CASRPTSGDSYEQYF. CDR3 sequence (DNA): TGTGCCAGCAGGCCAACTAGCGGGGACTCCTACGAGCAGTACTTC.

There are many counts of this clonotype. This chain joins TRBV7-8 and TRBJ1-6; 7 bases line up with TRBD1. V trimming: 5 bases; J trimming: 9 bases; junction bases outside the gene matches: 10. Germline V lookup: CDR1 SGHVS, CDR2 FQNEAQ. The CDR3 consists of 15 residues. The CDR3 reads CASSARQGPGSPLHF. In DNA form, the CDR3 reads TGTGCCAGCAGCGCCCGACAGGGCCCTGGTTCACCCCTCCACTTT.

This clonotype was seen only a few times. The J gene is TRBJ2-2, the V gene TRBV20-1; TRBD2 matches 15 bases. V shed 3 bases and J 7 bases; nucleotides not matched to a gene: 6. Germline V gives CDR1 DFQATT, CDR2 SNEGSKA (reference sequence). This CDR3 spans 16 amino acids. CDR3 residues: CSARTGLAGGVGELFF. CDR3 bases: TGCAGTGCTAGGACGGGACTAGCGGGAGGCGTCGGGGAGCTGTTTTTT.

This rearrangement joins TRBV12-3 or TRBV12-4 to TRBJ1-4, with 9 bases lining up with TRBD1. V lost 2 bases to trimming and J lost 11 bases; unmatched junction nucleotides: 3. The CDR3 is 13 residues long. The CDR3 nucleotides read TGTGCCAGCAGTTTACCCGGGACAGGGAAACTGTTTTTT. Residues: CASSLPGTGKLFF.

J is TRBJ2-7 and V is TRBV2; 14 bases match TRBD2. Losses at the gene ends were 6 bases for V and 0 bases for J; bases not matched to a gene: 7. Germline loops: CDR1 SNHLY, CDR2 FYNNEI. The CDR3 length is 17 residues. The CDR3 reads CASRLGTSGGNSYEQYF. The CDR3 DNA reads TGTGCCAGCAGATTAGGGACTAGCGGGGGAAACTCCTACGAGCAGTACTTC. Looking up the rest from reference TRBV2 and TRBJ2-7 gives the full variable domain: EPEVTQTPSHQVTQMGQEVILRCVPISNHLYFYWYRQILGQKVEFLVSFYNNEISEKSEIFDDQFSVERPDGSNFTLKIRSTKLEDSAMYFCASRLGTSGGNSYEQYFGPGTRLTVT.

This clonotype was observed at least ten times. The rearrangement uses TRBV7-9 and TRBJ2-5; a weak D match, TRBD2 (5 bases). The CDR3 runs 15 residues. Trimming cost V 2 bases and J 5 bases, with 15 bases left between them. Germline CDR1 reads SEHNR; CDR2 reads FQNEAQ (reference sequence). The CDR3 protein is CASSLILGEAETQYF. The CDR3 DNA reads TGTGCCAGCAGCTTAATTTTGGGAGAGGCTGAGACCCAGTACTTC. Looking up the rest from reference TRBV7-9 and TRBJ2-5 gives the full variable domain: DTGVSQNPRHKITKRGQNVTFRCDPISEHNRLYWYRQTLGQGPEFLTYFQNEAQLEKSRLLSDRFSAERPKGSFSTLEIQRTEQGDSAMYLCASSLILGEAETQYFGPGTRLLVL.